Each of the 22 T cell receptor beta chains below was sequenced from the same sample in a study of blood T cell repertoires in COVID-19. Libraries were prepared by immunoSEQ multiplex PCR; TCRdb keeps only in-frame clonotypes and omits some of them. The sample has 150,000 to 200,000 clones, approximately 88% seen once. The sequenced sample was peripheral blood. The source is a woman between 45 and 60 years old with acute or convalescent COVID-19.

This clone occurred once. The chain recombines TRBV2 with TRBJ2-5; 7 bases line up with TRBD2. The germline gives CDR1 SNHLY, CDR2 FYNNEI. The CDR3 is 13 amino acids. V gave up 4 bases and J gave up 5 bases; unmatched junction bases: 4. CDR3 sequence reads: CASSAGEGETQYF. The CDR3 DNA follows: TGTGCCAGCAGTGCGGGGGAGGGGGAGACCCAGTACTTC.

CDR3 loop: CASSKRLAGGFGEQFF. DNA of the CDR3: TGTGCCAGCAGCAAACGGCTAGCGGGAGGGTTCGGGGAGCAGTTCTTC. The chain has TRBV21-1 and TRBJ2-1; TRBD2, as called in the table, went unchecked against the DNA. TRBV21-1 corresponds to a pseudogene. The length of the CDR3 is 16 residues.

V usage is TRBV7-8 and J usage is TRBJ2-7, with D perhaps TRBD1 (7 bases). V lost 7 bases to trimming and J lost 6 bases, with 25 bases between them. The CDR3 contains 16 residues. Looked up from germline, CDR1 is SGHVS and CDR2 is FQNEAQ. Here the CDR3 DNA reads TGTGCCAGCACTGTATCAGGGGGGCCGGGGGTTTTCGAGCAGTACTTC. Protein product: CASTVSGGPGVFEQYF.

The chain recombines TRBV30 with TRBJ1-4, with TRBD1 matching over 7 bases. The junction had 9 bases not matched to a gene; V was cut back by 4 bases and J by 7 bases. This CDR3 contains 14 residues. Germline CDR1 reads GTSNPN; CDR2 reads SVGIG (reference sequence). The CDR3: CAWNPGRGTEKLFF. The CDR3 DNA follows: TGTGCCTGGAACCCGGGCAGGGGGACTGAAAAACTGTTTTTT.

This chain links TRBV28 with TRBJ2-3; D is perhaps TRBD2 (7 bases). Germline V lookup: CDR1 MDHEN, CDR2 SYDVKM. CDR3 length equals 14 residues. The V and J ends lost 8 bases and 4 bases respectively, with 16 bases between them. Written as DNA, the CDR3 is TGTGCCAGCGTTAAGGGGGGGTGGGCAGATACGCAGTATTTT. Translation gives CASVKGGWADTQYF.

This sequence joins TRBV7-3 and TRBJ1-2, with 7 bases aligning to TRBD1. The germline CDR1 and CDR2 sequences are SGHTA and FQGTGA. The CDR3 is 15 amino acids. V shed 5 bases, J shed 3 bases, and the junction held 9 bases outside the gene matches. In DNA form, the CDR3 reads TGTGCCAGCAGCGAAACTGGGACAGAACACTATGGCTACACCTTC. It codes for CASSETGTEHYGYTF.

The chain combines TRBV21-1 with TRBJ2-7; TRBD2 is the table's D call and was not checked against the DNA. TRBV21-1 is a documented pseudogene. This CDR3 is built from 19 residues. The CDR3 DNA follows: TGTGCCAGCAGCAAACTTGGGACTAGCGGGGCCCTAAGGGGTGGGGAGCAGTACTTC. Protein sequence: CASSKLGTSGALRGGEQYF.

J is TRBJ2-7 and V is TRBV14; 7 bases agree with TRBD2. V was clipped by 2 bases and J by 5 bases; unmatched bases: 6. The CDR3 is made up of 14 amino acids. Looked up from germline, CDR1 is SGHDN and CDR2 is FVKESK. The CDR3 nucleotides read TGTGCCAGCAGCCAAATGACTAGCTTCCACGAGCAGTACTTC. It encodes CASSQMTSFHEQYF.

This chain uses TRBV19 with TRBJ2-7, with 9 positions matching TRBD1. The V segment lost 3 bases and the J segment 7 bases; nucleotides outside the gene matches: 10. CDR3 length: 15 amino acids. Germline V lookup: CDR1 LNHDA, CDR2 SQIVND (reference sequence). The CDR3 DNA follows: TGTGCCAGTAGTATTTTTGGGACAGGGACTGGGGAGCAGTACTTC. It codes for CASSIFGTGTGEQYF.

This clone was counted only a few times. The DNA of the CDR3 is TGTGCCAGCAGCGAGAGGGGACAGAGCTCTGGAAACACCATATATTTT. It translates to CASSERGQSSGNTIYF. V is TRBV9 and J is TRBJ1-3; 7 bases map to TRBD1. Per the germline V gene, CDR1 is SGDLS and CDR2 is YYNGEE. The CDR3 covers 16 residues. Unmatched junction bases numbered 6, after V lost 3 bases and J lost 0 bases.

This clone was counted only a few times. This CDR3 reads CASLRVAKAGELFF. The CDR3 nucleotides read TGTGCCAGCCTGAGGGTAGCGAAGGCCGGGGAGCTGTTTTTT. The chain carries TRBV19 and TRBJ2-2, with D possibly being TRBD2 (5 bases). V was cut by 9 bases and J by 6 bases, with 17 bases left in between. The germline gives CDR1 LNHDA, CDR2 SQIVND (reference sequence). This CDR3 contains 14 residues. The full variable domain, rest sourced from reference TRBV19 and TRBJ2-2, is DGGITQSPKYLFRKEGQNVTLSCEQNLNHDAMYWYRQDPGQGLRLIYYSQIVNDFQKGDIAEGYSVSREKKESFPLTVTSAQKNPTAFYLCASLRVAKAGELFFGEGSRLTVL.

In the case of this clone: An end of the junction differs from the germline gene, which may be a read error. This rearrangement joins TRBV6-5 to TRBJ1-4, with D unresolved. Per germline, CDR1 MNHEY and CDR2 SVGAGI. This CDR3 spans 10 amino acids. The CDR3 loop is CASSRGAVTF. In DNA, the CDR3 is TGTGCCAGCAGTAGAGGAGCGGTAACGTTT.

The CDR3 DNA reads as TGTGCCAGCAGCCGGACTAGCGGGGGGTTCCAAGAGACCCAGTACTTC. This translates into CASSRTSGGFQETQYF. This sequence joins TRBV3-1 (or the pseudogene TRBV3-2) and TRBJ2-5, with 14 nucleotides matching TRBD2. Trimming took 4 bases from V and 1 from J; bases not matched to a gene: 2. Looked up from germline, CDR1 is LGHDT and CDR2 is YNNKEL (reference sequence). The CDR3 spans 16 residues.

The chain joins TRBV28 to TRBJ1-6, with 7 bases identical to TRBD1. The CDR3 extends over 14 amino acids. J lost 7 bases, V lost 4 bases, and 4 bases had no gene match. Per germline, CDR1 MDHEN and CDR2 SYDVKM. The CDR3 spells CASSSRQGNSPLHF. In DNA, the CDR3 is TGTGCCAGCAGTTCCAGACAGGGAAATTCACCCCTCCACTTT.

The chain couples TRBV2 to TRBJ2-3, with 11 bases fitting TRBD2. CDR1 SNHLY and CDR2 FYNNEI come from the germline V gene. The CDR3 has 15 residues. J was trimmed by 1 base and V by 9 bases; bases with no gene match: 6. The CDR3 loop reads CAREEGLAGTDTQYF. The CDR3 region has the DNA TGTGCCAGGGAGGAGGGACTAGCGGGCACAGATACGCAGTATTTT.

V is TRBV11-2 and J is TRBJ2-1; 10 bases align to TRBD2. V trimming: 5 bases; J trimming: 4 bases; junction bases outside the gene matches: 2. The CDR3 covers 14 residues. Per the germline V gene, CDR1 is SGHAT and CDR2 is FQNNGV. The CDR3 DNA is TGTGCCAGCAGCCGACTAGCGGGTTACAATGAGCAGTTCTTC. It codes for CASSRLAGYNEQFF.

V gene TRBV30 combines with J gene TRBJ2-3; tentatively, D is TRBD2 (5 bases). The V end lost 5 bases, the J end lost 0 bases, and 12 bases lay between the germline ends. The CDR3 runs 14 residues. Germline CDR1 reads GTSNPN; CDR2 reads SVGIG (reference sequence). The CDR3 region has the DNA TGTGCCTGGGGGAGAGGGAAGAGCACAGATACGCAGTATTTT. This gives the protein CAWGRGKSTDTQYF.

This clone has just one count. The DNA of the CDR3 is TGTGCCAGCTCACCACCCCTTTTTGGGGCCTGGGCTGAAGCTTTCTTT. Amino acids: CASSPPLFGAWAEAFF. This chain uses TRBV18 with TRBJ1-1; the D gene is possibly TRBD1 (5 bases). The CDR3 has 16 residues. V was trimmed by 0 bases and J by 6 bases, leaving 17 bases between them. Germline V gene lookup returns CDR1 KGHSH and CDR2 LQKENI.

This rearrangement joins TRBV5-1 to TRBJ2-2; D gene uncertain. Trimming pared 4 bases from V and 7 bases from J, leaving 11 bases between. Germline CDR1 SGHRS, CDR2 YFSETQ. CDR3 length: 13 amino acids. DNA of the CDR3: TGCGCCAGCAGCCCCCTAGGCGGCGGGGAGCTGTTTTTT. Amino acid sequence: CASSPLGGGELFF.

The V call is TRBV19, the J call TRBJ1-5, with D possibly matching TRBD1 (6 bases). Germline assignment: CDR1 LNHDA and CDR2 SQIVND (reference sequence). This CDR3 has 15 amino acids. V was trimmed by 2 bases and J by 8 bases, leaving 16 bases between them. DNA of the CDR3: TGTGCCAGTAGTATACCGGGGCAGGGGATTGAGCCCCAGCATTTT. Translating gives CASSIPGQGIEPQHF. Full variable domain (remainder filled in from reference TRBV19 and TRBJ1-5): DGGITQSPKYLFRKEGQNVTLSCEQNLNHDAMYWYRQDPGQGLRLIYYSQIVNDFQKGDIAEGYSVSREKKESFPLTVTSAQKNPTAFYLCASSIPGQGIEPQHFGDGTRLSIL.

The chain links TRBV6-5 to TRBJ2-1; 7 bases are a match to TRBD1. This CDR3 comprises 16 residues. The trim removed 4 bases at V and 1 base at J, leaving 7 bases unmatched. Germline V gene lookup returns CDR1 MNHEY and CDR2 SVGAGI. CDR3 sequence reads: CASSWDSYSSYNEQFF. The CDR3, as DNA: TGTGCCAGCAGTTGGGACAGCTACTCTTCCTACAATGAGCAGTTCTTC.

The J gene is TRBJ2-1, the V gene TRBV19, with 12 bases aligning to TRBD2. This CDR3 is 15 amino acids long. J was trimmed by 9 bases and V by 5 bases; bases with no gene match: 8. CDR1 and CDR2 from the germline V gene are LNHDA and SQIVND (reference sequence). CDR3 DNA: TGTGCCAGTAGTCGTTCTAGCGGGGGGGCAGGTGAGCAGTTCTTC. Amino acid sequence: CASSRSSGGAGEQFF.